This TCR beta chain was recorded in a study of cytomegalovirus exposure and HLA in healthy donors. The overall study: The platform used for the 120 validation repertoires matched that of the 600 to 800 first-cohort repertoires, a later analysis reported. Overall study results and limits: First-cohort TCR clusters were later found to tend to co-occur in the 120 or so validation repertoires. Investigators reported approximately 150 TCR beta chains as tied to cytomegalovirus. High sensitivity and specificity were reportedly achieved when the classifier diagnosed cytomegalovirus status.

Profiling relied on immunoSEQ multiplex PCR, and the TCRdb table lists in-frame clones only, not all of them. The sample carries 250,000 or so clones, around 90% recorded once. Germline CDR1 is SNHLY and CDR2 is FYNNEI. The CDR3 loop spans 11 amino acids. Deletions cut 4 bases from V and 7 bases from J, with 4 bases between. This clone showed up just a few times. Antigen specificity is unknown. The chain has TRBV2 and TRBJ2-2, with D hard to call. The sample comprised PBMCs. The clonotype comes from a woman aged 18 to 35 in good health and CMV-seronegative. The CDR3 here is CASSAGGELFF. The CDR3 bases are TGTGCCAGCAGTGCGGGCGGGGAGCTGTTTTTT. Complete variable domain (other parts from reference TRBV2 and TRBJ2-2): EPEVTQTPSHQVTQMGQEVILRCVPISNHLYFYWYRQILGQKVEFLVSFYNNEISEKSEIFDDQFSVERPDGSNFTLKIRSTKLEDSAMYFCASSAGGELFFGEGSRLTVL.